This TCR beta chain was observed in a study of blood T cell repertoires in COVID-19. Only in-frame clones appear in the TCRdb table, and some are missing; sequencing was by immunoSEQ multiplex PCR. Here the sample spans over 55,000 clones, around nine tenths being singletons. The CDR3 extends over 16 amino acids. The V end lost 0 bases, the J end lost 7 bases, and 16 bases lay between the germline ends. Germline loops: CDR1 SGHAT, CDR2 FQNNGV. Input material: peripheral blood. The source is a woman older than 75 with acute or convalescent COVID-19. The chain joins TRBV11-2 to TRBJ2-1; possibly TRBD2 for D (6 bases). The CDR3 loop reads CASSLDPTGVRNEQFF. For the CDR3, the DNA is TGTGCCAGCAGCTTAGATCCGACGGGAGTAAGGAATGAGCAGTTCTTC. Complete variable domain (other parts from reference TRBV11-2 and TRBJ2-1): EAGVAQSPRYKIIEKRQSVAFWCNPISGHATLYWYQQILGQGPKLLIQFQNNGVVDDSQLPKDRFSAERLKGVDSTLKIQPAKLEDSAVYLCASSLDPTGVRNEQFFGPGTRLTVL.